This T cell receptor beta chain was captured in a study of T cell responses to AZD1222 COVID-19 vaccine. Trimming left V 4 bases short and J 6 bases short, with 13 bases between. The CDR3 length is 14 residues. Germline V lookup: CDR1 MDHEN, CDR2 SYDVKM. Whole-study results and caveats: Regions 160-218 and 743-854 dominated among vaccine-associated CD4 TCRs spanning spike. White British people made up most donors, females outnumbered males, and clonal diversity was possibly underestimated.

Assay: immunoSEQ multiplex PCR; the TCRdb copy retains only in-frame clones and omits some. Of 85,000 to 110,000 clones in the sample, 91% were seen once. Of note for this clone: What it binds is unknown.

The gene calls are TRBV28 and TRBJ2-1; D is possibly TRBD2 (6 bases). This clonotype originated in an adult in good health. Sequenced here: peripheral blood, sampled on day 0 of AZD1222 vaccination. The CDR3 DNA reads as TGTGCCAGCAGTTCACCGGGACTCCTCAATGAGCAGTTCTTC. Translated: CASSSPGLLNEQFF.